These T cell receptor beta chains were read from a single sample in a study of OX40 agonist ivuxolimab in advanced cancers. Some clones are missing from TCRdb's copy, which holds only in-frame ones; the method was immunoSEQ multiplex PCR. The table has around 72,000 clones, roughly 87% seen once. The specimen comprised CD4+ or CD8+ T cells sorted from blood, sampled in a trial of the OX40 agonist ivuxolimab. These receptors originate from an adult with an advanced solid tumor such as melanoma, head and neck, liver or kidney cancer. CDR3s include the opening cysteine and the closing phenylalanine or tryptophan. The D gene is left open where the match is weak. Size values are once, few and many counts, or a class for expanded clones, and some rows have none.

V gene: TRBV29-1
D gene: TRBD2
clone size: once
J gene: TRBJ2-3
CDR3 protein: CSVAGTSGSDTQYF
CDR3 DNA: TGCAGCGTGGCCGGGACTAGCGGGAGCGATACGCAGTATTTT

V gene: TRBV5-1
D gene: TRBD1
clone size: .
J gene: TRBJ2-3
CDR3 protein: CASSLGGTGEEDTQYF
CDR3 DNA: TGCGCCAGCAGCTTAGGCGGGACAGGGGAGGAGGATACGCAGTATTTT

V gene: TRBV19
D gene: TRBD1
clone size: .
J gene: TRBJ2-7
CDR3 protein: CASSRTGAYEQYF
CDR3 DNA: TGTGCCAGTTCTAGGACAGGCGCCTACGAGCAGTACTTC

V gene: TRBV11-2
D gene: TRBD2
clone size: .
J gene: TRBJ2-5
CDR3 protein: CASSSVSGGGKTQYF
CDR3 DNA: TGTGCCAGCAGCTCGGTTAGCGGGGGAGGGAAGACCCAGTACTTC

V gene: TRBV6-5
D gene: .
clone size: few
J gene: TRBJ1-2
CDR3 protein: CASSYSQTGNNGYTF
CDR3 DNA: TGTGCCAGCAGTTACTCGCAGACCGGGAATAATGGCTACACCTTC

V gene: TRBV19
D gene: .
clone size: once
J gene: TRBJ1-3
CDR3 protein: CASSKRTGSGNTIYF
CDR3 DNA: TGTGCCAGTAGTAAAAGGACGGGCTCTGGAAACACCATATATTTT

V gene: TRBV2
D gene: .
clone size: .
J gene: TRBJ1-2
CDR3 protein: CASTRPGGRSYGYTF
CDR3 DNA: TGTGCCAGCACCCGCCCTGGAGGACGGTCATATGGCTACACCTTC

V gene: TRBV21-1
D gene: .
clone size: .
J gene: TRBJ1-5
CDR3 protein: CANRGGSNQPQHF
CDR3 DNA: TGTGCCAACAGGGGAGGCAGCAATCAGCCCCAGCATTTT

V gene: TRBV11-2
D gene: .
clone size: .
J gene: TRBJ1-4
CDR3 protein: CASSYTSGTEKLFF
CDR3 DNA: TGTGCCAGCAGCTACACCTCGGGTACGGAAAAACTGTTTTTT

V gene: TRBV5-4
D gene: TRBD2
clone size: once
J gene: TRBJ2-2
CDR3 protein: CASSLGLGDTGELFF
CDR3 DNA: TGTGCCAGCAGCCTGGGACTAGGTGACACCGGGGAGCTGTTTTTT

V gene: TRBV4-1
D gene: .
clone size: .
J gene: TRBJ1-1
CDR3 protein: CASSKGQTQAFF
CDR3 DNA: TGCGCCAGCAGTAAAGGACAGACACAAGCTTTCTTT

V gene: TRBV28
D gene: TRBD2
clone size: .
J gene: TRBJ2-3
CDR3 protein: CASSPRRWLAVPDTQYF
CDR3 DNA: TGTGCCAGCAGTCCCCGCAGGTGGCTAGCGGTACCAGATACGCAGTATTTT

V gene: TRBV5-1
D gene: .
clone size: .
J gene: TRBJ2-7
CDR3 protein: CASSASGTAYEQYF
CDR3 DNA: TGCGCCAGCAGCGCCTCCGGGACGGCTTACGAGCAGTACTTC

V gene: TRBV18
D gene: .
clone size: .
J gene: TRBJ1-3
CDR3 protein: CASSRTVGNTIYF
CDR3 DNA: TGTGCCAGCTCACGTACAGTCGGAAACACCATATATTTT

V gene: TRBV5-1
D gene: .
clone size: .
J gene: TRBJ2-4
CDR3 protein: CASSSSSKGARENIQYF
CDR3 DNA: TGCGCCAGCAGCTCTTCCTCCAAAGGGGCCCGTGAAAACATTCAGTACTTC

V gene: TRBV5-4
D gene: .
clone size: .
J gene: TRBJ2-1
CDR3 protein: CASSLGSATLNEQFF
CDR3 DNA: TGTGCCAGCAGCTTGGGTTCAGCAACCCTGAATGAGCAGTTCTTC

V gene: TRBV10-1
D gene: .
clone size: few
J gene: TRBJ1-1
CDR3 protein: CASSNHTEAFF
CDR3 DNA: TGCGCCAGCAGTAATCACACTGAAGCTTTCTTT

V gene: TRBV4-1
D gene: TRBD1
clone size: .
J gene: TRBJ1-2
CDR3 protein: CASSQTGGKGYTF
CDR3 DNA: TGCGCCAGCAGCCAAACAGGGGGCAAAGGCTACACCTTC

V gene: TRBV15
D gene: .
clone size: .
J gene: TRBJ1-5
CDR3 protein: CATSPGGQGYQPQHF
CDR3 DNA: TGTGCCACCAGCCCAGGAGGGCAGGGGTATCAGCCCCAGCATTTT

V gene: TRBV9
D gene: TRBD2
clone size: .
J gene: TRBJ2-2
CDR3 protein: CASSVDPWREGLAGELFF
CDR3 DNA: TGTGCCAGCAGCGTAGACCCATGGCGGGAGGGCCTCGCCGGGGAGCTGTTTTTT

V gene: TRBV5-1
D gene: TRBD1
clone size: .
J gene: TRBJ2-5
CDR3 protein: CASSLLAGGLETQYF
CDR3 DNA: TGCGCCAGCAGCTTGTTAGCAGGGGGCCTGGAGACCCAGTACTTC

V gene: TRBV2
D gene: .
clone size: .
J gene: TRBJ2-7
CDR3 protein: CASRFGDQQYF
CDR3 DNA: TGTGCCAGCAGGTTCGGGGATCAGCAATACTTC

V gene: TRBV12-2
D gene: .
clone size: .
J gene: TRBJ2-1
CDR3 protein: CASRLGKNNEQFF
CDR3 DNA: TGTGCAAGTCGCTTAGGCAAAAACAATGAGCAGTTCTTC

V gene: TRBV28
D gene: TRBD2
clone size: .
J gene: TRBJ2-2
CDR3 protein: CASSLLRGTSGKTGELFF
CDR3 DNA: TGTGCCAGCAGCCTTCTTCGGGGGACTAGCGGTAAAACCGGGGAGCTGTTTTTT

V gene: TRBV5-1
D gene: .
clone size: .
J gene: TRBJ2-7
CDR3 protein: CASSDRGSSYEQYF
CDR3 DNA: TGCGCCAGCAGCGATAGGGGGAGCTCCTACGAGCAGTACTTC

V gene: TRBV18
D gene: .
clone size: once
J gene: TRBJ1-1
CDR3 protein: CASSPSADTEAFF
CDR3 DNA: TGTGCCAGCTCACCATCGGCGGACACTGAAGCTTTCTTT

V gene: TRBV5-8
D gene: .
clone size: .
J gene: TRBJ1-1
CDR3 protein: CASSLDGSEAFF
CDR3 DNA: TGTGCCAGCAGTTTGGACGGTTCTGAAGCTTTCTTT

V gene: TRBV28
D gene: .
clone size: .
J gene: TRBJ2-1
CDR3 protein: CASSFYGSFINEQFF
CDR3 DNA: TGTGCCAGCAGTTTTTACGGGAGCTTCATCAATGAGCAGTTCTTC

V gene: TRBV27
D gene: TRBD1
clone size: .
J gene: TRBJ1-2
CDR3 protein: CASSRQGTNYGYTF
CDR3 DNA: TGTGCCAGCAGCAGACAGGGAACGAACTATGGCTACACCTTC

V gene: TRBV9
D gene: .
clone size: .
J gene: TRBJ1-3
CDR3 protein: CASSVASGSGNTIYF
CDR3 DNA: TGTGCCAGCAGCGTAGCGAGTGGGTCCGGAAACACCATATATTTT

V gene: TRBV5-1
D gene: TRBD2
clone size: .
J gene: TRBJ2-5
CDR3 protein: CASSLGLASYQETQYF
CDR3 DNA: TGCGCCAGCAGCTTGGGACTAGCCTCATACCAAGAGACCCAGTACTTC

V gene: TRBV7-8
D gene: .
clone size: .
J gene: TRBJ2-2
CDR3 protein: CASSRFPMESNTGELFF
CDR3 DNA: TGTGCCAGCAGCCGATTCCCGATGGAGTCGAACACCGGGGAGCTGTTTTTT

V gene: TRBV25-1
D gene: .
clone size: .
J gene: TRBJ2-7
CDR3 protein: CASSDLKGDPFEQYF
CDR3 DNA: TGTGCCAGCAGTGACTTAAAGGGTGACCCTTTCGAGCAGTACTTC

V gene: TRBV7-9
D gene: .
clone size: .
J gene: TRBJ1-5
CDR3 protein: CASSLGASGSGNQPQHF
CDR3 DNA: TGTGCCAGCAGCTTAGGGGCATCGGGCTCGGGCAATCAGCCCCAGCATTTT

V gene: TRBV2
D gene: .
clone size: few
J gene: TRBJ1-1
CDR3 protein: CASRPSIFGPKSTEAFF
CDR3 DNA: TGTGCCAGCAGGCCCTCGATTTTTGGCCCTAAGAGCACTGAAGCTTTCTTT

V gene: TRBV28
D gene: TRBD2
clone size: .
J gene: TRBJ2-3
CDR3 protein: CASSPSGRTDTQYF
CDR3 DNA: TGTGCCAGCAGCCCTAGCGGACGCACAGATACGCAGTATTTT

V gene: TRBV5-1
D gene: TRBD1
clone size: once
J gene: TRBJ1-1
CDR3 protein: CASSSPGTGNTEAFF
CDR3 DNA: TGCGCCAGCAGTTCGCCCGGGACAGGGAACACTGAAGCTTTCTTT

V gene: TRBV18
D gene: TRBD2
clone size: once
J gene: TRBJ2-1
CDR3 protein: CASSRPGLEGYNEQFF
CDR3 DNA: TGTGCCAGCTCACGACCGGGACTAGAAGGCTACAATGAGCAGTTCTTC

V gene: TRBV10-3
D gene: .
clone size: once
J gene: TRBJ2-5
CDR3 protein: CAISDRGQETQYF
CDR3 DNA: TGTGCCATCAGTGACAGGGGCCAAGAGACCCAGTACTTC

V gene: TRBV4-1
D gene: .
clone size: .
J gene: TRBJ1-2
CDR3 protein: CASSQVGLRVGYTF
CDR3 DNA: TGCGCCAGCAGCCAAGTGGGGTTAAGAGTGGGCTACACCTTC

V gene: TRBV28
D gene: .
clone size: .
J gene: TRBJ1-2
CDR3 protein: CASSFGQYYGYTF
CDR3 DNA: TGTGCCAGCAGTTTTGGACAGTACTATGGCTACACCTTC

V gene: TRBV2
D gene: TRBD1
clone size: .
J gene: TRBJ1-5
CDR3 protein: CASSPGQGRQPQHF
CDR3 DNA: TGTGCCAGCAGCCCTGGACAGGGAAGACAGCCCCAGCATTTT

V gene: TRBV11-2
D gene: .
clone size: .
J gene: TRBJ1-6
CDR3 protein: CASSLVPGDNSPLHF
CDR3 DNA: TGTGCCAGCAGCTTAGTCCCTGGGGATAATTCACCCCTCCACTTT

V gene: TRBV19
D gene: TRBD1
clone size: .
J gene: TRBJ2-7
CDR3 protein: CASSDRGGDGQYF
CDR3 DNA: TGTGCCAGTAGCGACAGGGGTGGAGATGGGCAGTACTTC

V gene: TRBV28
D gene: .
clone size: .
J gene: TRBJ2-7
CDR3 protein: CASSPPPRSYEQYF
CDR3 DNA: TGTGCCAGCAGTCCCCCACCCCGGTCCTACGAGCAGTACTTC

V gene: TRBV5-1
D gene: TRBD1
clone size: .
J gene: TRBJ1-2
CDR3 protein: CASSLRDRGFDTF
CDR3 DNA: TGCGCCAGCAGCTTGAGGGACAGGGGCTTCGACACCTTC

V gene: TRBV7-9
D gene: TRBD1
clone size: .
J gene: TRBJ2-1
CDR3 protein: CASSSTGYSNEQFF
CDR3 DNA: TGTGCCAGCAGCTCGACAGGGTATAGCAATGAGCAGTTCTTC

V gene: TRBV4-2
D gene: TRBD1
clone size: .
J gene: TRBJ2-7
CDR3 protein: CASSPTGGISYEQYF
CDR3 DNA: TGTGCCAGCAGCCCGACAGGGGGAATATCCTACGAGCAGTACTTC

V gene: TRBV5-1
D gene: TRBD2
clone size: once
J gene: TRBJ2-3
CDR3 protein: CASSLGGSTITDTQYF
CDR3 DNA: TGCGCCAGCAGCTTGGGCGGGAGTACAATCACAGATACGCAGTATTTT

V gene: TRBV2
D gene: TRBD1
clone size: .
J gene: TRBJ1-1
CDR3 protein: CATQTGPNTEAFF
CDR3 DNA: TGTGCCACCCAGACAGGGCCGAACACTGAAGCTTTCTTT

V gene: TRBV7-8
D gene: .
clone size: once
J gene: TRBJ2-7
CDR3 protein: CASSLTRSYEQYF
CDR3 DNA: TGTGCCAGCAGCTTAACTCGGTCCTACGAGCAGTACTTC

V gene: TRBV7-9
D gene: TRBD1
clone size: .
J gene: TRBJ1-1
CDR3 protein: CASSIGQGAFF
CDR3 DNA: TGTGCCAGCAGCATAGGACAGGGAGCTTTCTTT

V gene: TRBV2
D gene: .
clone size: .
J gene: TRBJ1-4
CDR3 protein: CASRHQRRWDEKLFF
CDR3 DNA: TGTGCCAGCAGACACCAACGGAGATGGGATGAAAAACTGTTTTTT

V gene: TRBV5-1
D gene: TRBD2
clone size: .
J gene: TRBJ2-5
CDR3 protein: CASSPEAGGRTQYF
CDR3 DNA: TGCGCCAGCAGCCCCGAAGCGGGGGGACGGACCCAGTACTTC

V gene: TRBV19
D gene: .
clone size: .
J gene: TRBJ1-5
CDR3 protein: CASTPRRGFNQPQHF
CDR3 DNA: TGTGCCAGTACCCCCAGGAGGGGCTTCAATCAGCCCCAGCATTTT